The entry below gives a single T cell receptor beta chain sequence along with its context. The antigen it binds to is not known. Per-base quality was not reported, and no clone a single base away is much larger than it. The sample comes from a study of OX40 agonist ivuxolimab in advanced cancers. At the level of the whole study: The costimulatory receptor OX40 (CD134) was targeted by ivuxolimab, a fully human IgG2 agonistic monoclonal antibody. Peripheral TCRbeta sequencing was intended to test whether TCR sequence diversity was altered and clonal T-cell expansion was caused by ivuxolimab. A male proportion of nearly 85% and a mean age of approximately 62 years, ranging from about 20 to 80, were recorded for the dose-escalation cohort. Patients were allowed to have had prior anti-PD-1, anti-PD-L1 or anti-CTLA-4 therapy, and around two fifths of the dose-escalation patients had been treated with checkpoint inhibitors. Intravenous ivuxolimab was administered to patients every 2 weeks at six dose levels: 0.01, 0.1, 0.3, 1.5, 3 and 10 mg/kg. Partial responses occurred in three dose-escalation patients, of whom one had hepatocellular carcinoma and two had cutaneous melanoma. The paper describes the monotherapy dose-escalation part (N of about 50 patients) of the phase I trial of ivuxolimab. Among the approximately 50 dose-escalation patients, roughly 20 had hepatocellular carcinoma, about 15 melanoma, 9 renal cell carcinoma and 9 head and neck cancer. The investigation overall reported the following: The antigen specificity of the peripheral T cells that underwent clonal expansion was not determined. At doses of 0.1 to 3.0 mg/kg, clonal expansion of both CD4+ and CD8+ blood T cells was observed from baseline to week 6. After ivuxolimab, CD8+ T cells had more expanded clones than CD4+ T cells on average. Low levels of normalized T-cell clonal expansion were also seen in some patients who did not respond. In the 0.1-3.0 mg/kg groups, partial responders had among the lowest normalized peripheral clonal expansion, particularly in CD8+ T cells.

To sequence the TCRbeta CDR3 region, genomic DNA was isolated from the sorted cells. The immunoSEQ Assay was used for sequencing of TCRbeta CDR3 regions. The table was pulled from immuneACCESS by TCRdb, which kept in-frame rearrangements only. Such tables lose some clones; where checked, under half of the loss comes from unresolved V genes, and the rest has no known cause. Recorded for this sample are 53,000 or so clones; roughly 80% of them occurred a single time. Jointly, the top ten make up approximately 4.6% of the sample. Patients with a history of autoimmune disease or receiving systemic immunosuppression were excluded from the trial. Peripheral blood for TCR sequencing was collected from all dose cohorts at baseline, on cycle 4 day 1, and on cycle 7 day 1. Samples were obtained from an open-label, multicenter, first-in-human phase I dose-escalation trial of ivuxolimab. The trial enrolled adults with locally advanced or metastatic head and neck squamous cell, hepatocellular, melanoma or renal cell carcinoma. Before TCR sequencing, CD4+ T cells and CD8+ T cells from peripheral blood were sorted into separate populations.

The CDR3 spans 12 residues, from the cysteine through the phenylalanine. Only the CDR3 DNA is retained, 36 bases long and in frame from the first base. Deletion took 6 bases off V and 3 bases off J, with a span of 9 bases between the germline ends. The germline V gene provides CDR1 ENHRY and CDR2 SYGVKD. Sample: CD4+ or CD8+ T cells sorted from blood, taken in a trial of the OX40 agonist ivuxolimab. This receptor was obtained from an adult with an advanced solid tumor such as melanoma, head and neck, liver or kidney cancer. Recombination connected TRBV10-3 to TRBJ2-7; a tentative D call is TRBD1 (6 bases match). Read as DNA, the sequence is TGTGCCATCAGGGACAGCAACTACGAGCAGTACTTC. Translation gives CAIRDSNYEQYF.